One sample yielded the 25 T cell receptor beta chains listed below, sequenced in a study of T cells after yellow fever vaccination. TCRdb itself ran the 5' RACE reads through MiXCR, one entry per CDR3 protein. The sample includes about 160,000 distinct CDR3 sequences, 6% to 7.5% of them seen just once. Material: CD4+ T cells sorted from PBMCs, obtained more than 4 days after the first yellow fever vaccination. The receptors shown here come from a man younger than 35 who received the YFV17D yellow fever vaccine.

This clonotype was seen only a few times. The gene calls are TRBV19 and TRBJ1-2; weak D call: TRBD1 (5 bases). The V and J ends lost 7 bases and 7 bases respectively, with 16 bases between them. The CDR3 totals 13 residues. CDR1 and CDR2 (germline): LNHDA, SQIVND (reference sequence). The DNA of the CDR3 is TGTGCCAGTACCTCACTCCATCAGGGTGGCTACACCTTC. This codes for CASTSLHQGGYTF.

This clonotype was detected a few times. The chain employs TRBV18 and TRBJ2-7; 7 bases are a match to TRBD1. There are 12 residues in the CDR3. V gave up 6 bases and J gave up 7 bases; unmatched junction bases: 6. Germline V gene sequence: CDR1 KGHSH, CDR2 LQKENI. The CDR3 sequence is CASSLTGIEQYV. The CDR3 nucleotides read TGTGCCAGCTCCCTGACAGGGATAGAGCAGTACGTC.

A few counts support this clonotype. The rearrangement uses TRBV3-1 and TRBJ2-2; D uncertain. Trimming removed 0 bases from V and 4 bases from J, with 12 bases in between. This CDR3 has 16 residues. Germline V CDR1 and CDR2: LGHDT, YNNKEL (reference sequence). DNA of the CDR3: TGTGCCAGCAGCCAAGAAGGTGCGCAAGGCACCGGGGAGCTGTTTTTT. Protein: CASSQEGAQGTGELFF.

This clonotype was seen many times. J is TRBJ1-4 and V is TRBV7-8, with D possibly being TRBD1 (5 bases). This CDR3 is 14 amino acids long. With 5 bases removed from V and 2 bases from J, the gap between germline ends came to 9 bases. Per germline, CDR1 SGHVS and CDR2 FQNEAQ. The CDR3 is CASSKGLTNEKLFF. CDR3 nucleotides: TGTGCCAGCAGCAAGGGGCTTACTAATGAAAAACTGTTTTTT. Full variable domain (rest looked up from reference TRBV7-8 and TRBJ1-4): GAGVSQSPRYKVAKRGQDVALRCDPISGHVSLFWYQQALGQGPEFLTYFQNEAQLDKSGLPSDRFFAERPEGSVSTLKIQRTQQEDSAVYLCASSKGLTNEKLFFGSGTQLSVL.

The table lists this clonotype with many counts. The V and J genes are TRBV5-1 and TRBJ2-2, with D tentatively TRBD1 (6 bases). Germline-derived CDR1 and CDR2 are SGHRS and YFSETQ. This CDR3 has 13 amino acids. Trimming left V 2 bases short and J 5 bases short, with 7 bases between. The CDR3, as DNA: TGCGCCAGCAGCTTCGGACAGACCGGGGAGCTGTTTTTT. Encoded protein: CASSFGQTGELFF.

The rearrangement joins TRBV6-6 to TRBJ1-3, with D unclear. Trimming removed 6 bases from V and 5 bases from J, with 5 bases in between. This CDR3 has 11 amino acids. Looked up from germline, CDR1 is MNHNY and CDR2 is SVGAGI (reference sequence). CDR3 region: CASSPRNTIYF. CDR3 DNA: TGTGCCAGCAGCCCTAGAAACACCATATATTTT.

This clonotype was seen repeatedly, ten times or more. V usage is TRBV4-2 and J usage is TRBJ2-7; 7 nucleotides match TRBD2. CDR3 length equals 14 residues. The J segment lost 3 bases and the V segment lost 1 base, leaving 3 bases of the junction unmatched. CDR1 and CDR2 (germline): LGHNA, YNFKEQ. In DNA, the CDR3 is TGTGCCAGCAGCCAAGGTGGGGGGGGCTACGAGCAGTACTTC. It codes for CASSQGGGGYEQYF.

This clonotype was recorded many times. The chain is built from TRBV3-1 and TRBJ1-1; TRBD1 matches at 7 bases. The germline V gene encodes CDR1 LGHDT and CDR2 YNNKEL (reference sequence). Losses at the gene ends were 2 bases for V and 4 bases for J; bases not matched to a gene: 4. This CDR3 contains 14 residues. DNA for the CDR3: TGTGCCAGCAGCCAACGACAGGGCGGCACTGAAGCTTTCTTT. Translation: CASSQRQGGTEAFF.

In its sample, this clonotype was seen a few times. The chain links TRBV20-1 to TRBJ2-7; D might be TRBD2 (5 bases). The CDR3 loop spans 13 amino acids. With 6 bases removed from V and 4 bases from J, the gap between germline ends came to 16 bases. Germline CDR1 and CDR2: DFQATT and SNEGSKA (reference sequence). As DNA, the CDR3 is TGCAGTGCCCACGCCGGAGGATCTTACGAGCAGTACGTC. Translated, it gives CSAHAGGSYEQYV.

CDR3 loop: CASSLAGTGGSGANVLTF. The CDR3 coding sequence is TGCGCCAGCTCCCTCGCCGGGACAGGGGGCTCTGGGGCCAACGTCCTGACTTTC. This chain uses TRBV5-1 with TRBJ2-6; 11 bases line up with TRBD1. The CDR3 is made up of 18 amino acids. Trimming took 7 bases from V and 0 from J; bases not matched to a gene: 9. Germline V gives CDR1 SGHRS, CDR2 YFSETQ. The variable domain in full, completed from reference TRBV5-1 and TRBJ2-6, reads KAGVTQTPRYLIKTRGQQVTLSCSPISGHRSVSWYQQTPGQGLQFLFEYFSETQRNKGNFPGRFSGRQFSNSRSEMNVSTLELGDSALYLCASSLAGTGGSGANVLTFGAGSRLTVL.

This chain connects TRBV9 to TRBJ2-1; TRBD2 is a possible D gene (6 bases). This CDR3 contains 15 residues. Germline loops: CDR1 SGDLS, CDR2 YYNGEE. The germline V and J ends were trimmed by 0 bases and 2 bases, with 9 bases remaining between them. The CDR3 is CASSVEEGPYNEQFF. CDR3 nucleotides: TGTGCCAGCAGCGTAGAGGAGGGGCCCTACAATGAGCAGTTCTTC. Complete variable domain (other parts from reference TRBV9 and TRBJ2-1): DSGVTQTPKHLITATGQRVTLRCSPRSGDLSVYWYQQSLDQGLQFLIQYYNGEERAKGNILERFSAQQFPDLHSELNLSSLELGDSALYFCASSVEEGPYNEQFFGPGTRLTVL.

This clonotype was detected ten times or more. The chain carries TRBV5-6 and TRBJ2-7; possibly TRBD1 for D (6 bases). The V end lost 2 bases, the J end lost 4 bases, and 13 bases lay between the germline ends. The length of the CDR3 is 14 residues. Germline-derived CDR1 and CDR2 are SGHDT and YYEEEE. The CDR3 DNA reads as TGTGCCAGCAGCTTATTGGGACAAATTTACGAGCAGTACGTC. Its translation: CASSLLGQIYEQYV.

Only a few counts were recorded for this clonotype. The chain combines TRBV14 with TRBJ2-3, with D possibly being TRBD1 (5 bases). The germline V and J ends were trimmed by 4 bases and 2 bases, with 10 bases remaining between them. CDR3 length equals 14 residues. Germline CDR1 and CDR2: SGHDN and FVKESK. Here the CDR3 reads CASSPGFSTDTQYF. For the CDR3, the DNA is TGTGCCAGCAGCCCAGGGTTTTCCACAGATACGCAGTATTTT.

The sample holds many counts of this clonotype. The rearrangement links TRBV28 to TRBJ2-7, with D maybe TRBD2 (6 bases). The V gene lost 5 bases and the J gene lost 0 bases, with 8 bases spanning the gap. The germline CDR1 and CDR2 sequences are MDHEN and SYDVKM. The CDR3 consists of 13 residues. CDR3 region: CASSRDFSYEQYV. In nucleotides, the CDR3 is TGTGCCAGCAGTCGGGACTTCTCCTACGAGCAGTACGTC.

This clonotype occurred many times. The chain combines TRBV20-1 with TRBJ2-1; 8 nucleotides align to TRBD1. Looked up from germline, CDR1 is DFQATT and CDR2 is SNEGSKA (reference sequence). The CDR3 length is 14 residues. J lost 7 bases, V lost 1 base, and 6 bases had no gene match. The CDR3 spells CSARGTGWGNEQFF. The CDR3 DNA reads TGCAGTGCTAGAGGGACAGGGTGGGGGAATGAGCAGTTCTTC.

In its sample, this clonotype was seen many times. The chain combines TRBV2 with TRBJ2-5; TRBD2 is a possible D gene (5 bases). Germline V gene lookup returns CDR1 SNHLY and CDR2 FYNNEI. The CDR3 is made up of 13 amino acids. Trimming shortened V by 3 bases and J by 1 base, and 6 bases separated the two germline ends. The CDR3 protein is CASSDSGQETQYF. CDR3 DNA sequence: TGTGCCAGCAGTGACAGCGGCCAAGAGACCCAGTACTTC.

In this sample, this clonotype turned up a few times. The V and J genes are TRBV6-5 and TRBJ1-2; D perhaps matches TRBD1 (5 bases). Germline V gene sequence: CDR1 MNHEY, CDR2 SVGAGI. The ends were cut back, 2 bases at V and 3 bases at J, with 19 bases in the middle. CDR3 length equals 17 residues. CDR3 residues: CASSYGAGKMRYYGYTF. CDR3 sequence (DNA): TGTGCCAGCAGTTACGGGGCAGGGAAAATGCGGTACTATGGCTACACCTTC.

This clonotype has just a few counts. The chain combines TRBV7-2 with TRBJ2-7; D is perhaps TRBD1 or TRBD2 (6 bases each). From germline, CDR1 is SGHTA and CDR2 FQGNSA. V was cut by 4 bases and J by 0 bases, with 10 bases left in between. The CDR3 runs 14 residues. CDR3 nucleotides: TGTGCCAGCAGCTCGGGGGCGAGCTCCTACGAGCAGTACTTC. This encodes CASSSGASSYEQYF.

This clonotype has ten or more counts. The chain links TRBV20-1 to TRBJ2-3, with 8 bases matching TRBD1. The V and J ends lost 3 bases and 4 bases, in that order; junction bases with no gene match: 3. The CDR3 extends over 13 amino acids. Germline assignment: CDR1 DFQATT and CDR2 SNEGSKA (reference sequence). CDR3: CSARLQGADTQYF. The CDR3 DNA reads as TGCAGTGCTAGGTTACAGGGGGCAGATACGCAGTATTTT.

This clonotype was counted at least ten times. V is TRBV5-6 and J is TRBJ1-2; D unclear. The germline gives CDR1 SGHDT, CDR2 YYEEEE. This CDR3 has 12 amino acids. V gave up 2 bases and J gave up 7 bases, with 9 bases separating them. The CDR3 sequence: CASSFTQSGYTF. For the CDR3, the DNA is TGTGCCAGCAGCTTCACTCAGTCTGGCTACACCTTC.

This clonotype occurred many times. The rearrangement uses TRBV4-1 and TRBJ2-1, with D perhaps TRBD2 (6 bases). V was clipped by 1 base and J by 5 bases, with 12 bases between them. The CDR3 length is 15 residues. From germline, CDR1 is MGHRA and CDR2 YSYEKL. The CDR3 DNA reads TGCGCCAGCAGCCAAGTCGGTGCGGGGAACAATGAGCAGTTCTTC. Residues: CASSQVGAGNNEQFF.

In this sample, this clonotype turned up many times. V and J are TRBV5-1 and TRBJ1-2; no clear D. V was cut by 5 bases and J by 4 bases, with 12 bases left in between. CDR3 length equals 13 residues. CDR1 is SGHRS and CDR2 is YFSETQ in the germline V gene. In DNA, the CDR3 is TGCGCCAGCAGATACGAGACCTTCTATGGCTACACCTTC. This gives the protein CASRYETFYGYTF.

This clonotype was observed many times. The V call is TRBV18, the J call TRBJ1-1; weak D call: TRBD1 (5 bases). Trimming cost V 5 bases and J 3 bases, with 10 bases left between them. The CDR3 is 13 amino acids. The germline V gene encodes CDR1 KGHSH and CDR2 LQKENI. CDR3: CASSSGWDTEAFF. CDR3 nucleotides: TGTGCCAGCTCATCAGGGTGGGACACTGAAGCTTTCTTT.

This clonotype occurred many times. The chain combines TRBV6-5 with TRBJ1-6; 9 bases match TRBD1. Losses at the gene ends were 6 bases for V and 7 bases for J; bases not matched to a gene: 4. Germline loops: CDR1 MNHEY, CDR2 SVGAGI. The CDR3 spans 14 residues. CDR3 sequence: CASSYGTGNSPLHF. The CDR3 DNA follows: TGTGCCAGCAGCTATGGGACAGGGAATTCACCCCTCCACTTT.

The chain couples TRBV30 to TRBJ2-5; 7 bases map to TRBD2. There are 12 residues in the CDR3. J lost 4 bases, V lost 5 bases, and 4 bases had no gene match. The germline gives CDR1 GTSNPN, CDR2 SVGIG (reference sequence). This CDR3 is CAWGGGGETQYF. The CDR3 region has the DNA TGTGCCTGGGGCGGGGGAGGAGAGACCCAGTACTTC.